This T cell receptor beta chain was recovered during a study of blood T cell repertoires in COVID-19. CDR3 length: 16 residues. V was clipped by 3 bases and J by 2 bases; unmatched bases: 7. The V gene's germline CDR1 is SGDLS and CDR2 YYNGEE. The assay was immunoSEQ multiplex PCR, and TCRdb's table has in-frame clones only and misses some. Of approximately 150,000 clones listed, over 75% are singletons. This sequence joins TRBV9 and TRBJ1-4, with 7 nucleotides matching TRBD1. The receptor comes from a man between 65 and 80 years old who had recovered from COVID-19. The sequencing sample was made of peripheral blood. The CDR3 DNA reads as TGTGCCAGCAGCGAGGCCCAGGGACAGACTAATGAAAAACTGTTTTTT. This codes for CASSEAQGQTNEKLFF. Full variable domain (outside the CDR3, taken from reference TRBV9 and TRBJ1-4): DSGVTQTPKHLITATGQRVTLRCSPRSGDLSVYWYQQSLDQGLQFLIQYYNGEERAKGNILERFSAQQFPDLHSELNLSSLELGDSALYFCASSEAQGQTNEKLFFGSGTQLSVL.